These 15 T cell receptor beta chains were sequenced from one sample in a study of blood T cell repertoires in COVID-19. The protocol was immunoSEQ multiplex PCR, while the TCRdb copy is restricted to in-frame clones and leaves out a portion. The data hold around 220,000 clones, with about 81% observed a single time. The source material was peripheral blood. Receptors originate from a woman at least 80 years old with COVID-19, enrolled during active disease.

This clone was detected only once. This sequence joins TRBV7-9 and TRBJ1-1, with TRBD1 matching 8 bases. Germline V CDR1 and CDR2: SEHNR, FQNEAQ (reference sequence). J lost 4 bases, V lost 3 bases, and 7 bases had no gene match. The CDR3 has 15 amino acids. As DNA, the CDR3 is TGTGCCAGCAGCTTTTCCAGGGGGCAAGGCACTGAAGCTTTCTTT. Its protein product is CASSFSRGQGTEAFF.

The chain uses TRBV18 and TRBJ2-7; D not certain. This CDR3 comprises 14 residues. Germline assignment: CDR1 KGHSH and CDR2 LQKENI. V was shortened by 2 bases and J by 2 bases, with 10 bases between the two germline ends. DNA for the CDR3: TGTGCCAGCTCACCAAACGGCGGTCCCTACGAGCAGTACTTC. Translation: CASSPNGGPYEQYF.

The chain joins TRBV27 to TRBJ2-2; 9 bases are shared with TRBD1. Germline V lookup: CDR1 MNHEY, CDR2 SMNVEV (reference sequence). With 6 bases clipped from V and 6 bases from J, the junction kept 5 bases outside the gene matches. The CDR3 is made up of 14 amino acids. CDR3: CASSRDREAGELFF. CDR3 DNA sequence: TGTGCCAGCAGCCGGGACAGGGAGGCCGGGGAGCTGTTTTTT.

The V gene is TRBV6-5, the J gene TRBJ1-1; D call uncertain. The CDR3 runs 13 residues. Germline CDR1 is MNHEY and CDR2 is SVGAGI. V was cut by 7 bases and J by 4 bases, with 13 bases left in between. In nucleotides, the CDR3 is TGTGCCAGCACTTCCCCGGGTCGCACTGAAGCTTTCTTT. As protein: CASTSPGRTEAFF.

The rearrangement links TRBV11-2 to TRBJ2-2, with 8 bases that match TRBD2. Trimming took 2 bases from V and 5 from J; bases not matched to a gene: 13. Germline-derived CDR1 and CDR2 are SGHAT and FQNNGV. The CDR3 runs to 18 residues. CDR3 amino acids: CASSLRLKAGGGTGELFF. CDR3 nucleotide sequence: TGTGCCAGCAGCTTAAGGCTGAAGGCGGGGGGTGGGACCGGGGAGCTGTTTTTT.

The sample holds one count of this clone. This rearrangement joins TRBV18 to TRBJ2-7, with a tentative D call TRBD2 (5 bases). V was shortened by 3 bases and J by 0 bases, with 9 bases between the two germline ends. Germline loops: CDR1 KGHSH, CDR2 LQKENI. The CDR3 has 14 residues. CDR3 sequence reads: CASSPPGVSYEQYF. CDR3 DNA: TGTGCCAGCTCACCCCCCGGGGTCTCCTACGAGCAGTACTTC.

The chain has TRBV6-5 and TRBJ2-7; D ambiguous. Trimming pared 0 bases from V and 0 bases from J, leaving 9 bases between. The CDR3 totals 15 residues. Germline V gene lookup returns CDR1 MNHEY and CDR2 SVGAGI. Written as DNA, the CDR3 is TGTGCCAGCAGTTACTCGTCTAGTGGCTCCTACGAGCAGTACTTC. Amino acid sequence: CASSYSSSGSYEQYF.

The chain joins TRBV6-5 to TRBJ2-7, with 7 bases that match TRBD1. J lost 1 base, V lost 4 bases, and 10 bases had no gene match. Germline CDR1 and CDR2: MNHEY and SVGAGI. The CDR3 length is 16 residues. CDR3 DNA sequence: TGTGCCAGCAGTTCTCCCCGACCAGGGGGATCCTACGAGCAGTACTTC. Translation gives CASSSPRPGGSYEQYF.

In DNA, the CDR3 is TGCGCCAGCAGCAGGGACAGGCGCACCGGGGAGCTGTTTTTT. Its protein product is CASSRDRRTGELFF. The chain recombines TRBV10-1 with TRBJ2-2; 8 bases are a match to TRBD1. The CDR3 is 14 residues long. Germline trimming cut 6 bases from V and 4 bases from J; bases unmatched to any gene: 4. The germline gives CDR1 WNHNN, CDR2 SYGVQD (reference sequence).

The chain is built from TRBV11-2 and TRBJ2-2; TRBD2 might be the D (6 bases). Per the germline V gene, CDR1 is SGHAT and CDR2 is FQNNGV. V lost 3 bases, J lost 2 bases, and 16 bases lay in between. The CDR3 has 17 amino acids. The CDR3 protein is CASSLSRSGLNTGELFF. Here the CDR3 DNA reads TGTGCCAGCAGCTTGTCCCGGTCGGGACTCAACACCGGGGAGCTGTTTTTT. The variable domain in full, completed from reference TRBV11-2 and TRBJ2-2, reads EAGVAQSPRYKIIEKRQSVAFWCNPISGHATLYWYQQILGQGPKLLIQFQNNGVVDDSQLPKDRFSAERLKGVDSTLKIQPAKLEDSAVYLCASSLSRSGLNTGELFFGEGSRLTVL.

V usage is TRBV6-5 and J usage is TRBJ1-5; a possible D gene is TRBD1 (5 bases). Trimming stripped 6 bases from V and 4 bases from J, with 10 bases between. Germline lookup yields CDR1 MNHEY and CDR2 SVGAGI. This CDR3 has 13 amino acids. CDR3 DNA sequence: TGTGCCAGCAGGCCCCAGGGAAATCAGCCCCAGCATTTT. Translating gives CASRPQGNQPQHF.

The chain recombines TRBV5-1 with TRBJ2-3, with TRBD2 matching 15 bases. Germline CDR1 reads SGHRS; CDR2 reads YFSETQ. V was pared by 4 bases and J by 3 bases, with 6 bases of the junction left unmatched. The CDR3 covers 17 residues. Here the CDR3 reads CASSPGLAGGRTDTQYF. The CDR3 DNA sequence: TGCGCCAGCAGCCCGGGACTAGCGGGGGGTAGAACAGATACGCAGTATTTT.

The DNA of the CDR3 is TGTGCCAGCAGCCAAGGAAACACCATATATTTT. As protein: CASSQGNTIYF. This chain links TRBV27 with TRBJ1-3; unclear D gene. V was clipped by 6 bases and J by 4 bases, with 4 bases between them. The CDR3 covers 11 residues. CDR1 and CDR2 (germline): MNHEY, SMNVEV (reference sequence).

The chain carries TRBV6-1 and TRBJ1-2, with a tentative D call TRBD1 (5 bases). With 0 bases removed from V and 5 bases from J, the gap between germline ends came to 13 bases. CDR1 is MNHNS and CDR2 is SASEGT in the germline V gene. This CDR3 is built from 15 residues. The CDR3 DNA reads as TGTGCCAGCAGTGAAGCGTCGATGGGGGGGTATGGCTACACCTTC. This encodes CASSEASMGGYGYTF.

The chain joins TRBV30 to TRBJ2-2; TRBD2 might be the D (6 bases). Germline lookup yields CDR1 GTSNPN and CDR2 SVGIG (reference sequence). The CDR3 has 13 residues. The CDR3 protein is CAAGPGSTGELFF. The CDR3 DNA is TGTGCTGCGGGGCCGGGGAGTACCGGGGAGCTGTTTTTT.